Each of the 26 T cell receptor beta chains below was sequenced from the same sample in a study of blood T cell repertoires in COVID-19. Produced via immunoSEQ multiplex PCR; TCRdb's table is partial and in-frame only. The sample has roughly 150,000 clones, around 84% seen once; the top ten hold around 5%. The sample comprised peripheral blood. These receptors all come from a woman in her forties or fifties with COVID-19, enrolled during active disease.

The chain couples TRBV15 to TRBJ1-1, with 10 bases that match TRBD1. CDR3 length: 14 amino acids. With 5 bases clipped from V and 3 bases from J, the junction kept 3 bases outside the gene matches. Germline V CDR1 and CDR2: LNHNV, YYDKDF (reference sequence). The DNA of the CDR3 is TGTGCCACCAGCGAAGGACAGGGGGACACTGAAGCTTTCTTT. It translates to CATSEGQGDTEAFF.

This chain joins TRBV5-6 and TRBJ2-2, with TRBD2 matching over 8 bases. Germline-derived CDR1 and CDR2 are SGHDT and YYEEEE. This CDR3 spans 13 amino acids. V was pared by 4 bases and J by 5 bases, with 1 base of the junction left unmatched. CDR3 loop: CASSGGRTGELFF. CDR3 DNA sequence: TGTGCCAGCAGCGGCGGGAGGACCGGGGAGCTGTTTTTT.

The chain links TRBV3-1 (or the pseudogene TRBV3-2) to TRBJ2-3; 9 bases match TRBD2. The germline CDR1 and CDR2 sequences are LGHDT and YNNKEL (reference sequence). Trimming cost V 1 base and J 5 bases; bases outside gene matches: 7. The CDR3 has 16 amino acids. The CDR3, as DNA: TGTGCCAGCAGCCAAGCCCTGCGGGGGGGCCAAGATACGCAGTATTTT. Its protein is CASSQALRGGQDTQYF.

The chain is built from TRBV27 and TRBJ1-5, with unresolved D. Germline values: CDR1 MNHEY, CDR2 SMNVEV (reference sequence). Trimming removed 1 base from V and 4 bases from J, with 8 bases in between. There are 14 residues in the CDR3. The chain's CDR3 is CASSLLGENQPQHF. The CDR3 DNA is TGTGCCAGCAGTTTATTAGGAGAAAATCAGCCCCAGCATTTT.

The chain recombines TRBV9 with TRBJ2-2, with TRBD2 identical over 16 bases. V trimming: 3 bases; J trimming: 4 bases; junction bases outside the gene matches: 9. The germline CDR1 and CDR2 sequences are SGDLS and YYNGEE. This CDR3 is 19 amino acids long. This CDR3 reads CASSASGLAGGPFTGELFF. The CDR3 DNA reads TGTGCCAGCAGCGCCTCGGGACTAGCGGGGGGGCCATTCACCGGGGAGCTGTTTTTT. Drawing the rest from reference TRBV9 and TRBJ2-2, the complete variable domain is DSGVTQTPKHLITATGQRVTLRCSPRSGDLSVYWYQQSLDQGLQFLIQYYNGEERAKGNILERFSAQQFPDLHSELNLSSLELGDSALYFCASSASGLAGGPFTGELFFGEGSRLTVL.

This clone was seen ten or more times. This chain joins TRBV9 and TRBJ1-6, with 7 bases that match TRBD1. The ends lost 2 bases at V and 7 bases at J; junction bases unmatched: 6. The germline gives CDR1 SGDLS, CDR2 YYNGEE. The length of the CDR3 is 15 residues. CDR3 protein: CASSVEGRGNSPLHF. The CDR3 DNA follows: TGTGCCAGCAGCGTGGAGGGCAGGGGGAATTCACCCCTCCACTTT.

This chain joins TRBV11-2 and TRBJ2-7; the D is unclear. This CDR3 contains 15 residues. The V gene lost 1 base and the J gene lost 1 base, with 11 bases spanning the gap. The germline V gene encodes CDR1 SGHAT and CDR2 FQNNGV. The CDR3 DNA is TGTGCCAGCAGCTTAGTGTCTGCACTTTCCTACGAGCAGTACTTC. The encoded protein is CASSLVSALSYEQYF.

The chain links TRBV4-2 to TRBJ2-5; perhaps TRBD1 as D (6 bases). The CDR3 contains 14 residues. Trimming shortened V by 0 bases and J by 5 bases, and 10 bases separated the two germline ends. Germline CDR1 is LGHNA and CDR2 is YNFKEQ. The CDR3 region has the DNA TGTGCCAGCAGCCAAGATAGGGGGAAGGAGACCCAGTACTTC. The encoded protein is CASSQDRGKETQYF.

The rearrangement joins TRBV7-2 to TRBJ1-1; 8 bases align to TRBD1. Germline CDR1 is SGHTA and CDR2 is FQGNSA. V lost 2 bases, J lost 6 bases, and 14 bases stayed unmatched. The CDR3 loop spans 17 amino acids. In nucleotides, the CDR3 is TGTGCCAGCAGCTTAACCCCGCAGGGGGCGTTGGTTGCTGAAGCTTTCTTT. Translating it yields CASSLTPQGALVAEAFF.

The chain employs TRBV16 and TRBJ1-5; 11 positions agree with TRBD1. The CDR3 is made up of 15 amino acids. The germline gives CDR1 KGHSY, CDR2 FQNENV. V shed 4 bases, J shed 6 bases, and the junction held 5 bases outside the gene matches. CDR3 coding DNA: TGTGCCAGCAGCCCAATGGACAGGGGGCTTCAGCCCCAGCATTTT. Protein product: CASSPMDRGLQPQHF.

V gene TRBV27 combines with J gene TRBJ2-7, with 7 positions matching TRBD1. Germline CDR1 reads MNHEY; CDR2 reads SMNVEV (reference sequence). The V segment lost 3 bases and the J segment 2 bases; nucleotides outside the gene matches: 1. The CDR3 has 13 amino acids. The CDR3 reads CASSFGTAYEQYF. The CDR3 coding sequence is TGTGCCAGCAGTTTCGGGACAGCCTACGAGCAGTACTTC.

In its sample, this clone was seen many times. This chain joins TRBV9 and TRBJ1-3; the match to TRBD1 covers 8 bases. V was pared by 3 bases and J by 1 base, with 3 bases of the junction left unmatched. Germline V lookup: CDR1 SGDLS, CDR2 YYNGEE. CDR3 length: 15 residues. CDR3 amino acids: CASSAGGASGNTIYF. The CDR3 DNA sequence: TGTGCCAGCAGCGCAGGGGGCGCGTCTGGAAACACCATATATTTT.

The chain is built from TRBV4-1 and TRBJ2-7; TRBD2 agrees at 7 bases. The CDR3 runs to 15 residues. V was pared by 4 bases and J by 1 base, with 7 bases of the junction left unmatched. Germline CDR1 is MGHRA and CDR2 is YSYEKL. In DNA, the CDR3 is TGCGCCAGCAGCCCGGAGACTAGCCTTTCCTACGAGCAGTACTTC. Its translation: CASSPETSLSYEQYF.

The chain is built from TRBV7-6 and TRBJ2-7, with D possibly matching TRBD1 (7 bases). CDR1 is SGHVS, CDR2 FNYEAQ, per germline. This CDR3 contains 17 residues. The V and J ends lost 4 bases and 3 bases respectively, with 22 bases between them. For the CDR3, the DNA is TGTGCCAGCAGCTCCGCTCTTGGCGGGCAGGGGGGCTACGAGCAGTACTTC. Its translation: CASSSALGGQGGYEQYF.

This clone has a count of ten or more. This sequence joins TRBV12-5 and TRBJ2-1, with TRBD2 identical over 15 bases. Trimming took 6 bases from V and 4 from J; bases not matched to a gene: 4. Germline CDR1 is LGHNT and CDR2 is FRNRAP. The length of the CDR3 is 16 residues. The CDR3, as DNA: TGTGCTAGTGGCCACGGACTAGCGGGGGGGTACAATGAGCAGTTCTTC. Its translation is CASGHGLAGGYNEQFF. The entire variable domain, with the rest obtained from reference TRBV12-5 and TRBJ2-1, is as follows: DARVTQTPRHKVTEMGQEVTMRCQPILGHNTVFWYRQTMMQGLELLAYFRNRAPLDDSGMPKDRFSAEMPDATLATLKIQPSEPRDSAVYFCASGHGLAGGYNEQFFGPGTRLTVL.

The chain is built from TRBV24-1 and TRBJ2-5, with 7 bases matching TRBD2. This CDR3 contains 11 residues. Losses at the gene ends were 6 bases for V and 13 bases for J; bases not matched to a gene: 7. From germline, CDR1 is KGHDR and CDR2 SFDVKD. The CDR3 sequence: CATSYQGLTYF. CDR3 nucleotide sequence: TGTGCCACCAGTTACCAGGGACTAACGTACTTC.

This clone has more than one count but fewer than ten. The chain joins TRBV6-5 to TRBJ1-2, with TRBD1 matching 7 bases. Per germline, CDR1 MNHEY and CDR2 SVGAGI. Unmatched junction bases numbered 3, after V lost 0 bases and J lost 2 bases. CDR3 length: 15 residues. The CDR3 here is CASSYSSQGNYGYTF. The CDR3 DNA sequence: TGTGCCAGCAGTTACTCGTCACAGGGGAACTATGGCTACACCTTC.

The DNA of the CDR3 is TGTGCCAGCAGTCCCCCCCCCGGGACAGCTACCTACGAGCAGTACTTC. Protein sequence: CASSPPPGTATYEQYF. The genes are TRBV27 and TRBJ2-7; 7 positions agree with TRBD1. The length of the CDR3 is 16 residues. V shed 5 bases and J 2 bases; nucleotides not matched to a gene: 12. Germline CDR1 is MNHEY and CDR2 is SMNVEV (reference sequence).

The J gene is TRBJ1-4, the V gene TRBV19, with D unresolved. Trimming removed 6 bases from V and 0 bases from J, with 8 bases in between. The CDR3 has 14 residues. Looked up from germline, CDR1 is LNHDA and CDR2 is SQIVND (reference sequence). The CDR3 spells CASRPTTTNEKLFF. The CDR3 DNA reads TGTGCCAGTAGACCGACAACAACTAATGAAAAACTGTTTTTT.

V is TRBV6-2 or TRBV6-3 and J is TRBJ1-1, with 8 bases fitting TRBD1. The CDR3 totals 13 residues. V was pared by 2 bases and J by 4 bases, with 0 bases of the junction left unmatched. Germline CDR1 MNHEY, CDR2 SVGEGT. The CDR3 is CASSYTGGTEAFF. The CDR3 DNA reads TGTGCCAGCAGTTACACAGGGGGCACTGAAGCTTTCTTT.

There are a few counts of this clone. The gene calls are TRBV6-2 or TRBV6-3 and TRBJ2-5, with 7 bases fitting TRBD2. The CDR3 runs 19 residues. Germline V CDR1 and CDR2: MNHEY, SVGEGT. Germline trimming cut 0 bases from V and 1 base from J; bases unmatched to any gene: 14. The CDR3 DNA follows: TGTGCCAGCAGTTACTCGATCTTCATGCGGGGCGGGAGCCAAGAGACCCAGTACTTC. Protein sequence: CASSYSIFMRGGSQETQYF.

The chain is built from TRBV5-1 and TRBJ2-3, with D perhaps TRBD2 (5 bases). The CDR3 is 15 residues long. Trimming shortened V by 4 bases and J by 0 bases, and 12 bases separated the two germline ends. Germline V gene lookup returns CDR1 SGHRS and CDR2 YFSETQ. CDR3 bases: TGCGCCAGCAGCCCCCGTAGCGAGAGCACAGATACGCAGTATTTT. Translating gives CASSPRSESTDTQYF.

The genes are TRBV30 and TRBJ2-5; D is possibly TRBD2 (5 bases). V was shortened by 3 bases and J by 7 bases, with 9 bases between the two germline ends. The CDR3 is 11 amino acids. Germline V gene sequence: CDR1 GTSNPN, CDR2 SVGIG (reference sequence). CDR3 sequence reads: CAWSEGGTQYF. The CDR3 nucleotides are TGTGCCTGGAGCGAGGGCGGGACCCAGTACTTC.

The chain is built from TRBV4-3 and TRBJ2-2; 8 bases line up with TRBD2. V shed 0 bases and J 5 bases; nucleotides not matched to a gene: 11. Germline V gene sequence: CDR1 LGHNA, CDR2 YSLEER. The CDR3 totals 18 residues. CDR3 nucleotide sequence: TGCGCCAGCAGCCAAGAGCCAAAGCGGACTAGCCGGACCGGGGAGCTGTTTTTT. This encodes CASSQEPKRTSRTGELFF.

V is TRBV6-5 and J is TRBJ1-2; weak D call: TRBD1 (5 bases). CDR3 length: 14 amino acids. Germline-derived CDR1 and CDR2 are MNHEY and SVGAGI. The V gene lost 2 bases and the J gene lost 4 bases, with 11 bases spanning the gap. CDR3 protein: CASSYRERGYGYTF. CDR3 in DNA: TGTGCCAGCAGTTACCGTGAAAGGGGCTATGGCTACACCTTC.

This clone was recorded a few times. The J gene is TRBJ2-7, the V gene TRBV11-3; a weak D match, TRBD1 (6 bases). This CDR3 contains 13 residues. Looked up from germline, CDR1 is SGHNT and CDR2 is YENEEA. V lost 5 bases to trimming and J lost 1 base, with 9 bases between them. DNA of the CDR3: TGTGCCAGCAGCATCAGGGGATCCTACGAGCAGTACTTC. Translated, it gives CASSIRGSYEQYF.